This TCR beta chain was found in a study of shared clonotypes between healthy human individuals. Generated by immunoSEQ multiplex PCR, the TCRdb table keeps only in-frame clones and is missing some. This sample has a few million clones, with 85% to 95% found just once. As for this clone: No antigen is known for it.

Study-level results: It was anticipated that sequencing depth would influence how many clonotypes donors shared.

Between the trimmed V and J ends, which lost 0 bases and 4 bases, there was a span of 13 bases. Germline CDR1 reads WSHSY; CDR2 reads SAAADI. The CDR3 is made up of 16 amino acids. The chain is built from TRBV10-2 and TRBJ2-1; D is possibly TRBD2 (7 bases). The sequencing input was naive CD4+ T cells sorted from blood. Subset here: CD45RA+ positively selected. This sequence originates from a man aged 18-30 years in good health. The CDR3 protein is CASSESGRGPYNEQFF. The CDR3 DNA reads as TGCGCCAGCAGTGAGTCGGGGCGGGGGCCATACAATGAGCAGTTCTTC.